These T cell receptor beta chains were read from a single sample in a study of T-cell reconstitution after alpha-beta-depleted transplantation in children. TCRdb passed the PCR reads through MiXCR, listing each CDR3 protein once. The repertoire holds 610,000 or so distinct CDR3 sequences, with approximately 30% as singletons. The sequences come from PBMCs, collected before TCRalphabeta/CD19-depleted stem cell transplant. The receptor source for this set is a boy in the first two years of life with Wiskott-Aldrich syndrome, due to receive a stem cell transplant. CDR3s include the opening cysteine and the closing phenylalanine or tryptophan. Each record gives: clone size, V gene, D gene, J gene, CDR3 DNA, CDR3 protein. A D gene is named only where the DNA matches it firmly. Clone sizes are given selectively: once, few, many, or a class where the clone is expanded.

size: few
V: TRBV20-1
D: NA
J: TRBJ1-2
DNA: TGCAGTGCTAGAGATGGCTATGGCTACACCTTC
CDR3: CSARDGYGYTF

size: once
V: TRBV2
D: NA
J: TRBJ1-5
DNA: TGTGCCAGCAGTGAAGGCAGTAGCAATCAGCCCCAGCATTTT
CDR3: CASSEGSSNQPQHF

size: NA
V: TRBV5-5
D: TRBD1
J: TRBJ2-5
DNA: TGTGCCAGCAGCCAAGCAGGGGGCGGTGAGACCCAGTACTTC
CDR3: CASSQAGGGETQYF

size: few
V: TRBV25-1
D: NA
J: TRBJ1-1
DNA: TGTGCCAGCAGTGCCCAAGGGGCGTCGGAAGCTTTCTTT
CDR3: CASSAQGASEAFF

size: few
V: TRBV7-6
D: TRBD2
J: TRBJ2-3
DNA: TGTGCCAGCAGCTTAGGAAGCGGGAGCGGGGGCACAGATACGCAGTATTTT
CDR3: CASSLGSGSGGTDTQYF

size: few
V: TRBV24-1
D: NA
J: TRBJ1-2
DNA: TGTGCCACCAGTGATCCTACAGGGTATGGCTACACCTTC
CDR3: CATSDPTGYGYTF

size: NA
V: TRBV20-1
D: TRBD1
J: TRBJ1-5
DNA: TGCAGTGCCACGCCGGGACAGGGAGTCCCTCAGCCCCAGCATTTT
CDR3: CSATPGQGVPQPQHF

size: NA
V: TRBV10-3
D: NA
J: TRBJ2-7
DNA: TGTGCCATCAGTGAGTCTCGCGGGCCCCCCTACGAGCAGTACTTC
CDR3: CAISESRGPPYEQYF

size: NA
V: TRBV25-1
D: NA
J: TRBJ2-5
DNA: TGTGCCAGCAGTGGCCGAACGGGGCAGCGTAGCCAAGAGACCCAGTACTTC
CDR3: CASSGRTGQRSQETQYF

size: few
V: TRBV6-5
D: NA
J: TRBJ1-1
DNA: TGTGCCAGCAGTTACTTGGAGAACACTGAAGCTTTCTTT
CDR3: CASSYLENTEAFF

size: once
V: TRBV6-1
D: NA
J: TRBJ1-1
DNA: TGTGCCAGCAGACATGACCCGGGTCGAAGGGACACTGAAGCTTTCTTT
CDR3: CASRHDPGRRDTEAFF

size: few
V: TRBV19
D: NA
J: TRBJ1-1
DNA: TGTGCCAGTAGGATAGTGAAGACAGGTTTGAACACTGAAGCTTTCTTT
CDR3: CASRIVKTGLNTEAFF

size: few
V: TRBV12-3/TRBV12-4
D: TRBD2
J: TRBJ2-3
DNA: TGTGCCACCAGCGGGAGGGCCGGAGATACGCAGTATTTT
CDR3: CATSGRAGDTQYF

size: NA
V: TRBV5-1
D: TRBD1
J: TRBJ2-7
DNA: TGCGCCAGCAGCTTGTCACCGGGACAGTCTTACGAGCAGTACTTC
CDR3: CASSLSPGQSYEQYF

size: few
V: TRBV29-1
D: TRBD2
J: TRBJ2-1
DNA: TGCAGCGTTGAACTCGGACTAGCGGGAGGGCCTCCCTACAATGAGCAGTTCTTC
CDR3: CSVELGLAGGPPYNEQFF

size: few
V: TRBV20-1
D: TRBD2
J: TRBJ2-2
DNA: TGCAGTGCCCCGAGACTAGCGAAGAACACCGGGGAGCTGTTTTTT
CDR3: CSAPRLAKNTGELFF

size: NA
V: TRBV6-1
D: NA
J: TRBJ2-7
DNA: TGTGCCAGCACCTCCGGCAGGGGTTTCTCCTACGAGCAGTACTTC
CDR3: CASTSGRGFSYEQYF